The 2 T cell receptor beta chains below were found in one sample sequenced in a study of blood T cell repertoires in COVID-19. Sequenced by immunoSEQ multiplex PCR; TCRdb stores in-frame clones only, minus some. This table holds about 440,000 clones, around nine tenths found once. Sequenced: PBMCs or T cells enriched from blood (not recorded which). The receptors stem from a woman aged 18-29 years with acute COVID-19.

The chain uses TRBV24-1 and TRBJ2-3, with D unclear. The V and J ends lost 0 bases and 4 bases respectively, with 7 bases between them. The CDR3 is 14 amino acids. From germline, CDR1 is KGHDR and CDR2 SFDVKD. CDR3 sequence: CATSDLGVPDTQYF. The CDR3 nucleotides read TGTGCCACCAGTGATTTGGGAGTTCCAGATACGCAGTATTTT.

The J gene is TRBJ2-5, the V gene TRBV7-3; D is perhaps TRBD2 (5 bases). The germline V gene has CDR1 SGHTA and CDR2 FQGTGA. The length of the CDR3 is 14 residues. V lost 4 bases and J lost 2, with 11 bases in between. The CDR3 DNA sequence: TGTGCCAGCAGCTCTTCGGGGAAGCAAGAGACCCAGTACTTC. This sequence encodes CASSSSGKQETQYF. Full variable domain (outside the CDR3, taken from reference TRBV7-3 and TRBJ2-5): GAGVSQTPSNKVTEKGKYVELRCDPISGHTALYWYRQSLGQGPEFLIYFQGTGAADDSGLPNDRFFAVRPEGSVSTLKIQRTERGDSAVYLCASSSSGKQETQYFGPGTRLLVL.